The following is a T cell receptor (beta chain) sequence with its context. The germline CDR1 and CDR2 sequences are KGHSH and LQKENI. The CDR3 spans 16 residues. V shed 4 bases and J 1 base; nucleotides not matched to a gene: 9. Clones were read by immunoSEQ multiplex PCR, and TCRdb kept only the in-frame ones, dropping some. The data hold a few hundred thousand clones, with approximately 91% observed a single time. The sample is drawn from a study of blood T cell repertoires in COVID-19. Assignment of participants to cohorts was predicated upon participant-reported clinical history. Individuals in the exposed group had encountered a COVID-19 case within 2 weeks preceding study entry.

The chain combines TRBV18 with TRBJ1-1; 7 nucleotides agree with TRBD1. This TCR was recovered from a woman between 18 and 29 years old who had been exposed to COVID-19. Sequencing was performed on PBMCs or T cells enriched from blood (not recorded which). The CDR3 DNA is TGTGCCAGCTCACGGGGAGACAGGGCGGAGAACACTGAAGCTTTCTTT. It yields the protein CASSRGDRAENTEAFF.